This entry lists 26 T cell receptor beta chains sequenced from one sample in a study of cytomegalovirus exposure and HLA in healthy donors. Vbeta (60) and Jbeta (13) primers were used in the PCR. Measured with immunoSEQ multiplex PCR; TCRdb has only the in-frame clones, and not every one. Of roughly 120,000 clones in the sample, around 66% were seen once. The sequencing input was PBMCs. Receptors were obtained from a young man in good health and CMV-seropositive.

CDR3 protein: CASHRASLYEQYF. CDR3 sequence (DNA): TGCGCCAGCCACAGGGCCTCCCTCTACGAGCAGTACTTC. This chain connects TRBV10-1 to TRBJ2-7, with a tentative D call TRBD1 (6 bases). V dropped 8 bases and J dropped 3 bases, with 14 bases sitting between them. The CDR3 spans 13 residues. CDR1 and CDR2 (germline): WNHNN, SYGVQD (reference sequence).

This chain joins TRBV7-9 and TRBJ2-3; 8 nucleotides agree with TRBD1. V trimming: 5 bases; J trimming: 0 bases; junction bases outside the gene matches: 4. Germline V gives CDR1 SEHNR, CDR2 FQNEAQ (reference sequence). The CDR3 totals 15 residues. The CDR3 coding sequence is TGTGCCAGCAGCCGACAGGGGCATAGCACAGATACGCAGTATTTT. Translation gives CASSRQGHSTDTQYF.

This clone came up a few times. In nucleotides, the CDR3 is TGTGCCAGTAGTATCGACAGGGCGAGCAATCAGCCCCAGCATTTT. It translates to CASSIDRASNQPQHF. This chain joins TRBV19 and TRBJ1-5; 7 positions match TRBD1. With 3 bases clipped from V and 1 base from J, the junction kept 3 bases outside the gene matches. The CDR3 has 15 residues. From germline, CDR1 is LNHDA and CDR2 SQIVND (reference sequence).

The chain uses TRBV27 and TRBJ2-5, with D perhaps TRBD1 (6 bases). Trimming shortened V by 7 bases and J by 0 bases, and 15 bases separated the two germline ends. The V gene's germline CDR1 is MNHEY and CDR2 SMNVEV (reference sequence). This CDR3 comprises 15 residues. CDR3 loop: CASKETGSYQETQYF. The CDR3 bases are TGTGCCAGCAAGGAAACAGGGTCTTACCAAGAGACCCAGTACTTC.

This clone was found once. The V gene is TRBV11-1, the J gene TRBJ2-7; 8 bases are a match to TRBD2. This CDR3 comprises 16 residues. The V gene end was trimmed by 1 base and the J gene end by 0 bases; junction bases not matched to a gene: 5. CDR1 is SGHAT, CDR2 FQDESV, per germline (reference sequence). The CDR3 sequence: CASSLGERGSSYEQYF. The CDR3 DNA is TGTGCCAGCAGCTTAGGAGAGCGGGGGAGCTCCTACGAGCAGTACTTC.

This clone was detected a few times. CDR3 DNA: TGCGCCAGCAGCTTGAGACAGGACACCGGGGAGCTGTTTTTT. This translates into CASSLRQDTGELFF. The genes are TRBV4-1 and TRBJ2-2; D possibly corresponds to TRBD1 (6 bases). Per the germline V gene, CDR1 is MGHRA and CDR2 is YSYEKL. This CDR3 comprises 14 residues. The V and J ends lost 5 bases and 3 bases respectively, with 10 bases between them.

This chain joins TRBV30 and TRBJ1-5, with a weak D call TRBD1 (5 bases). The germline V gene has CDR1 GTSNPN and CDR2 SVGIG (reference sequence). The CDR3 is 13 amino acids. Trimming removed 6 bases from V and 2 bases from J, with 11 bases in between. CDR3 loop: CACVGGGNQPQHF. The CDR3 nucleotides are TGTGCCTGCGTCGGAGGGGGCAATCAGCCCCAGCATTTT.

Written as DNA, the CDR3 is TGTGCCAGCAGTCGGACAGGGCTAACCTACGAGCAGTACTTC. Translated, it gives CASSRTGLTYEQYF. The J gene is TRBJ2-7, the V gene TRBV6-5, with 8 positions matching TRBD1. The germline V gene encodes CDR1 MNHEY and CDR2 SVGAGI. The V segment lost 5 bases and the J segment 2 bases; nucleotides outside the gene matches: 5. This CDR3 spans 14 amino acids.

V is TRBV5-4 and J is TRBJ1-1, with a tentative D call TRBD1 (5 bases). V shed 4 bases and J shed 5 bases, with 18 bases lying between them. The CDR3 is 15 amino acids. The germline V gene has CDR1 SGHNT and CDR2 YYREEE (reference sequence). The CDR3 loop is CASSQAQGGKTEAFF. The CDR3 coding sequence is TGTGCCAGCAGCCAGGCTCAGGGCGGGAAGACTGAAGCTTTCTTT.

Comments on this clone: This sequence may be a read error, since a much larger clone differs from it by one base. CDR3 residues: CASSLTLAGGYNEQFF. CDR3 nucleotides: TGTGCCAGCAGCTTAACACTAGCGGGGGGGTACAATGAGCAGTTCTTC. V gene TRBV7-9 combines with J gene TRBJ2-1; 13 bases match TRBD2. The CDR3 extends over 16 amino acids. J lost 4 bases, V lost 2 bases, and 2 bases had no gene match. Germline values: CDR1 SEHNR, CDR2 FQNEAQ (reference sequence).

This clone was seen a handful of times. The chain links TRBV7-2 to TRBJ2-7; D unresolved. This CDR3 contains 13 residues. Trimming removed 0 bases at V and 2 bases at J, with 5 bases between. Germline V gene lookup returns CDR1 SGHTA and CDR2 FQGNSA. CDR3 residues: CASSLAPTYEQYF. The CDR3 nucleotides read TGTGCCAGCAGCTTAGCCCCCACCTACGAGCAGTACTTC.

J is TRBJ1-1 and V is TRBV27, with a tentative D call TRBD1 (5 bases). V was trimmed by 1 base and J by 3 bases, leaving 6 bases between them. CDR3 length equals 13 residues. The germline V gene has CDR1 MNHEY and CDR2 SMNVEV (reference sequence). The DNA for the CDR3 is TGTGCCAGCAGTTTATGGGGGGACACTGAAGCTTTCTTT. This sequence encodes CASSLWGDTEAFF.

V usage is TRBV7-9 and J usage is TRBJ1-5; TRBD1 matches at 9 bases. The V gene end was trimmed by 7 bases and the J gene end by 1 base; junction bases not matched to a gene: 2. The V gene's germline CDR1 is SEHNR and CDR2 FQNEAQ (reference sequence). This CDR3 is built from 14 residues. CDR3 protein: CASTGQGSNQPQHF. CDR3 nucleotides: TGTGCCAGCACTGGACAGGGGAGCAATCAGCCCCAGCATTTT.

In this sample, this clone turned up a few times. J is TRBJ2-1 and V is TRBV7-2; 7 positions agree with TRBD2. The CDR3 has 18 amino acids. J lost 4 bases, V lost 2 bases, and 14 bases had no gene match. Germline V lookup: CDR1 SGHTA, CDR2 FQGNSA. The CDR3 region is CASSLQLLGGGPYNEQFF. CDR3 nucleotides: TGTGCCAGCAGCTTACAGCTGTTGGGCGGGGGACCGTACAATGAGCAGTTCTTC.

The chain is built from TRBV5-7 and TRBJ2-5; TRBD2 aligns across 11 bases. TRBV5-7 is classed as an ORF, of uncertain function. Trimming at V came to 4 bases and at J to 3 bases, leaving 8 bases not matched to a gene. The CDR3 runs to 16 residues. This chain's CDR3 is CASSDRLAGLKETQYF. CDR3 coding DNA: TGTGCCAGCAGCGACCGACTAGCGGGGCTAAAAGAGACCCAGTACTTC.

This sequence joins TRBV2 and TRBJ2-2, with D possibly matching TRBD2 (7 bases). Trimming shortened V by 7 bases and J by 6 bases, and 12 bases separated the two germline ends. Germline-derived CDR1 and CDR2 are SNHLY and FYNNEI. The CDR3 sequence is 13 residues long. The DNA for the CDR3 is TGTGCCAGCATTGGGGGGGCGGCCGGGGAGCTGTTTTTT. Its protein product is CASIGGAAGELFF.

The chain joins TRBV6-4 to TRBJ1-3; 7 positions match TRBD1. Germline V gene sequence: CDR1 MRHNA, CDR2 SNTAGT. V dropped 0 bases and J dropped 0; count of bases not matched to a gene: 8. The length of the CDR3 is 18 residues. CDR3: CASSDSPGQLLSGNTIYF. CDR3 DNA sequence: TGTGCCAGCAGTGACTCGCCGGGACAGTTACTCTCTGGAAACACCATATATTTT.

This sequence joins TRBV19 and TRBJ2-1; D is possibly TRBD1 (6 bases). With 9 bases removed from V and 7 bases from J, the gap between germline ends came to 10 bases. CDR1 LNHDA and CDR2 SQIVND come from the germline V gene (reference sequence). There are 11 residues in the CDR3. The CDR3: CASWQGNEQFF. The CDR3, as DNA: TGTGCCAGCTGGCAGGGGAATGAGCAGTTCTTC. The complete variable domain, with remaining parts taken from reference TRBV19 and TRBJ2-1, reads DGGITQSPKYLFRKEGQNVTLSCEQNLNHDAMYWYRQDPGQGLRLIYYSQIVNDFQKGDIAEGYSVSREKKESFPLTVTSAQKNPTAFYLCASWQGNEQFFGPGTRLTVL.

The chain combines TRBV11-2 with TRBJ2-3, with D maybe TRBD2 (6 bases). This CDR3 is built from 16 residues. The germline V and J ends were trimmed by 5 bases and 0 bases, with 15 bases remaining between them. In germline, CDR1 is SGHAT, CDR2 FQNNGV. The CDR3 here is CASSTRGAGSTDTQYF. The CDR3 DNA follows: TGTGCCAGCAGCACCCGGGGCGCGGGAAGCACAGATACGCAGTATTTT.

The CDR3 DNA sequence: TGCGCCAGCAGTGATCGGGGGGGCTACCCCTACGAGCAGTACGTC. This gives the protein CASSDRGGYPYEQYV. The V gene is TRBV10-1, the J gene TRBJ2-7; 8 nucleotides agree with TRBD2. Trimming at V came to 3 bases and at J to 2 bases, leaving 6 bases not matched to a gene. CDR3 length equals 15 residues. CDR1 and CDR2 (germline): WNHNN, SYGVQD (reference sequence).

The chain recombines TRBV2 with TRBJ1-2; TRBD1 is a possible D gene (5 bases). CDR1 SNHLY and CDR2 FYNNEI come from the germline V gene. CDR3 size: 15 residues. Trimming took 10 bases from V and 8 from J, leaving 26 bases between them. The CDR3, as DNA: TGTGCCATACCCCCAACCCCCCCCCAGGGCCGAGGCTACACCTTC. It translates to CAIPPTPPQGRGYTF.

This clone was seen a single time. This sequence joins TRBV28 and TRBJ2-3; D perhaps matches TRBD2 (5 bases). The length of the CDR3 is 15 residues. Germline CDR1 and CDR2: MDHEN and SYDVKM. Trimming cost V 6 bases and J 2 bases, with 15 bases left between them. This chain's CDR3 is CASSGEGQLTDTQYF. The CDR3 DNA follows: TGTGCCAGCAGCGGGGAAGGCCAACTCACAGATACGCAGTATTTT.

This clone was observed a handful of times. This sample also contains other DNA sequences that code for the same CDR3. The CDR3 region is CASSLGLAGGRNEQFF. The DNA of the CDR3 is TGTGCCAGCAGCTTGGGACTAGCGGGGGGTAGGAATGAGCAGTTCTTC. The V and J genes are TRBV7-2 and TRBJ2-1, with 15 bases that match TRBD2. The CDR3 is 16 amino acids. V trimming: 3 bases; J trimming: 7 bases; junction bases outside the gene matches: 4. CDR1 SGHTA and CDR2 FQGNSA come from the germline V gene.

The rearrangement uses TRBV7-9 and TRBJ2-7; D possibly corresponds to TRBD2 (6 bases). Germline lookup yields CDR1 SEHNR and CDR2 FQNEAQ (reference sequence). CDR3 size: 12 residues. The CDR3 spells CSSSTGGDEQYV. Here the CDR3 DNA reads TGTTCCAGCAGTACGGGCGGGGACGAGCAGTACGTC.

The chain employs TRBV6-5 and TRBJ2-2; D gene uncertain. Per the germline V gene, CDR1 is MNHEY and CDR2 is SVGAGI. Trimming took off 7 bases at V and 1 base at J, with 13 bases between the two ends. CDR3 length: 15 residues. The CDR3 coding sequence is TGTGCCAGCAATGATCACACGATGAACACCGGGGAGCTGTTTTTT. This codes for CASNDHTMNTGELFF.

The rearrangement links TRBV7-9 to TRBJ1-2, with a possible D match to TRBD1 (6 bases). V was shortened by 7 bases and J by 0 bases, with 15 bases between the two germline ends. The germline gives CDR1 SEHNR, CDR2 FQNEAQ (reference sequence). This CDR3 region has 15 residues. CDR3 DNA: TGTGCCAGCACCTCAACAGGGTACGCTAACTATGGCTACACCTTC. Residues: CASTSTGYANYGYTF.